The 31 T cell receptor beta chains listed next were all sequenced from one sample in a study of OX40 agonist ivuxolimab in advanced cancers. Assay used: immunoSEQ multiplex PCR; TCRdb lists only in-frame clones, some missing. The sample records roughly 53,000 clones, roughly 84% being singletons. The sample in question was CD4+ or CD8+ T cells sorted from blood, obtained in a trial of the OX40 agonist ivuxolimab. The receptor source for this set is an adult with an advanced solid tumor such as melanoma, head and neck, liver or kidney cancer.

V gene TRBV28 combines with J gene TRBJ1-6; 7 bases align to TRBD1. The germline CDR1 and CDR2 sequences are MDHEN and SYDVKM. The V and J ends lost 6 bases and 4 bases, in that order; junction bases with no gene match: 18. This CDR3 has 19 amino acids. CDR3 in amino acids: CASSLSPGTAATYNSPLHF. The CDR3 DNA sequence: TGTGCCAGCAGCCTCAGTCCCGGGACAGCCGCCACTTATAATTCACCCCTCCACTTT.

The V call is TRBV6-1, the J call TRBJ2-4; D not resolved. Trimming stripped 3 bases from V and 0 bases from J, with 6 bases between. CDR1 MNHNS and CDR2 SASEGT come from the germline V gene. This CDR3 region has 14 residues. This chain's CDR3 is CASSDSIAKNIQYF. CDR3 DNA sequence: TGTGCCAGCAGTGATTCCATAGCCAAAAACATTCAGTACTTC.

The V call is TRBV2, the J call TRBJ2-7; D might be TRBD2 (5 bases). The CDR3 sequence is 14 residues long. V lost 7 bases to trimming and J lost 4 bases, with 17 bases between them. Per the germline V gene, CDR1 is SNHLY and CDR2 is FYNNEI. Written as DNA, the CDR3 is TGTGCCAGCACACGGGATGGCGGTAGATACGAGCAGTACTTC. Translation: CASTRDGGRYEQYF.

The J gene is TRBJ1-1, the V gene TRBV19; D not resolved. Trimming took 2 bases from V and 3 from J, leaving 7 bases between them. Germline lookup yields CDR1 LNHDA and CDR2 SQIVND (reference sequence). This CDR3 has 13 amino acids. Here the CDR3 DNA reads TGTGCCAGTAGTATATCCCAGGACACTGAAGCTTTCTTT. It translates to CASSISQDTEAFF.

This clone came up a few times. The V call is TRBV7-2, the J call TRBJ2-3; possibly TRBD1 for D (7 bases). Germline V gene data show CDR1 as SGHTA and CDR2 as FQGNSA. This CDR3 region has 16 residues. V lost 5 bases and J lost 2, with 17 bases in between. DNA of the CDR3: TGTGCCAGCAGCGCACGCCAGGGGGGTTCCACAGATACGCAGTATTTT. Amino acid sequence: CASSARQGGSTDTQYF.

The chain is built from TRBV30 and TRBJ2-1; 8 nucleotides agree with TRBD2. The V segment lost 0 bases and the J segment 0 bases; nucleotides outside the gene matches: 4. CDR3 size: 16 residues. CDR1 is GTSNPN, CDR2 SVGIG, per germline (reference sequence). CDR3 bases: TGTGCCTGGAGTGTAAGGACTAGCAGCTCCTACAATGAGCAGTTCTTC. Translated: CAWSVRTSSSYNEQFF.

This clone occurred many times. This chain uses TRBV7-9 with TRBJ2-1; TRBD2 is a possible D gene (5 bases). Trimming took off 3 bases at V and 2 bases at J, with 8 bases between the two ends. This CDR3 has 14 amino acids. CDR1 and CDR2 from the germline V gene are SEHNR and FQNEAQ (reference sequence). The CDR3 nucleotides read TGTGCCAGCAGCTTCGGACTTACCTACAATGAGCAGTTCTTC. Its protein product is CASSFGLTYNEQFF.

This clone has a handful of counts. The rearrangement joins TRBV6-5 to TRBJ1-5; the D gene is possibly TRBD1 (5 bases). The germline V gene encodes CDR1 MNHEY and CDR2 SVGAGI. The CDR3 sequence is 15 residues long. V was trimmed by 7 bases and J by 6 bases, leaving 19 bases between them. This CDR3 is CASTQERGFGQPQHF. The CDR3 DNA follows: TGTGCCAGCACCCAAGAAAGGGGTTTCGGTCAGCCCCAGCATTTT.

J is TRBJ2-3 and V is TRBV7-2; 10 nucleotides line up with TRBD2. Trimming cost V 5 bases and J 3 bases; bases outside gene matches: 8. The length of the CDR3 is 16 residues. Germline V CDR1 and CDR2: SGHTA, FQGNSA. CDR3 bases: TGTGCCAGCAGCGCGGTTCTAGCGGGAGCAACAGATACGCAGTATTTT. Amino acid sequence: CASSAVLAGATDTQYF.

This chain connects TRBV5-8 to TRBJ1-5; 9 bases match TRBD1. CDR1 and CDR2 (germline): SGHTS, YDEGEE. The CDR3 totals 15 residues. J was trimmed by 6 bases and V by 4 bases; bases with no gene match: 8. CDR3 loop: CASSVPGQGTQPQHF. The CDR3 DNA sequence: TGTGCCAGCAGCGTTCCGGGACAGGGCACTCAGCCCCAGCATTTT.

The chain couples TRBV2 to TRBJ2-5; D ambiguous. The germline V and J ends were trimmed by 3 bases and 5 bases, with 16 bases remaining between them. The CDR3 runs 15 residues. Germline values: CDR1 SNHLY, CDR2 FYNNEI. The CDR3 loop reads CASSDVAAGGETQYF. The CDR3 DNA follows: TGTGCCAGCAGTGATGTGGCGGCCGGTGGGGAGACCCAGTACTTC. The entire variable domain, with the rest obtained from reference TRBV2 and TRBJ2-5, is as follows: EPEVTQTPSHQVTQMGQEVILRCVPISNHLYFYWYRQILGQKVEFLVSFYNNEISEKSEIFDDQFSVERPDGSNFTLKIRSTKLEDSAMYFCASSDVAAGGETQYFGPGTRLLVL.

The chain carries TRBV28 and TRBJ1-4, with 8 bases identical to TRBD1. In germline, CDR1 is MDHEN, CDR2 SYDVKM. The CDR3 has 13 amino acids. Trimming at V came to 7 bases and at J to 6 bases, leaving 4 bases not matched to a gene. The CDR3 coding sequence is TGTGCCAGCATCCGGACAGGGTATGAAAAACTGTTTTTT. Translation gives CASIRTGYEKLFF.

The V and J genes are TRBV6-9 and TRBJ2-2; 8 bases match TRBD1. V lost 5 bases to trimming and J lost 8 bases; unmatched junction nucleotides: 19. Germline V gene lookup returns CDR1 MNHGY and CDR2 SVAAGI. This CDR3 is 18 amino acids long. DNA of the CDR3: TGTGCCAGCAGTCTCAAACAACCGGGACAGGTACTTATGGGGGAGCTGTTTTTT. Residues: CASSLKQPGQVLMGELFF.

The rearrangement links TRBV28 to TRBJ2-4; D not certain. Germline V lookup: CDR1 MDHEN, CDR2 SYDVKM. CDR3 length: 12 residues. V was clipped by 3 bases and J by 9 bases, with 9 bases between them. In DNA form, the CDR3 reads TGTGCCAGCAGTTTGGGTTTGGGCATTCAGTACTTC. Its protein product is CASSLGLGIQYF.

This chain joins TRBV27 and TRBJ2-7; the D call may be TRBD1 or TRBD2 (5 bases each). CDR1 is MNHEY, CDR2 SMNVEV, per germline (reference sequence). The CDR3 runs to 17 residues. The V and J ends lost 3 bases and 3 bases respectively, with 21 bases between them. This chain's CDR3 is CASSLRPGPGRVYEQYF. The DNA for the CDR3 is TGTGCCAGCAGTTTGCGCCCGGGACCGGGACGCGTCTACGAGCAGTACTTC.

The CDR3 sequence is CASSAISGGYNEQFF. The CDR3, as DNA: TGTGCCAGCAGTGCCATTAGCGGGGGGTACAATGAGCAGTTCTTC. The J gene is TRBJ2-1, the V gene TRBV6-4, with 10 positions matching TRBD2. The trim removed 4 bases at V and 4 bases at J, leaving 4 bases unmatched. Per germline, CDR1 MRHNA and CDR2 SNTAGT. The CDR3 has 15 residues.

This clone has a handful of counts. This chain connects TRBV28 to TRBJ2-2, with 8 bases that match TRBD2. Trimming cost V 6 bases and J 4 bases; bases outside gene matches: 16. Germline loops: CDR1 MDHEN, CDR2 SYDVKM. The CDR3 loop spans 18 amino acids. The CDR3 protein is CASRSEMPGLVRTGELFF. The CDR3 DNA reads TGTGCCAGCAGGTCAGAAATGCCGGGACTAGTTCGCACCGGGGAGCTGTTTTTT.

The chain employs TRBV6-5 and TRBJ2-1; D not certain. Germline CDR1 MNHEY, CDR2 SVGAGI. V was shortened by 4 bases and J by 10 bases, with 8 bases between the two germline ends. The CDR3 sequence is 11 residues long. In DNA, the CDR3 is TGTGCCAGCAGTTGGCAGTCAGAGCAGTTCTTC. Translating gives CASSWQSEQFF.

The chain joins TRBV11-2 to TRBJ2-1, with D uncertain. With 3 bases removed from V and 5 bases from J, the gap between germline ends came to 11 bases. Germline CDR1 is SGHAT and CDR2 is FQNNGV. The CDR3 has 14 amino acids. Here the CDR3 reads CASSFVAYNNEQFF. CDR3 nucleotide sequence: TGTGCCAGCAGCTTTGTGGCTTACAACAATGAGCAGTTCTTC.

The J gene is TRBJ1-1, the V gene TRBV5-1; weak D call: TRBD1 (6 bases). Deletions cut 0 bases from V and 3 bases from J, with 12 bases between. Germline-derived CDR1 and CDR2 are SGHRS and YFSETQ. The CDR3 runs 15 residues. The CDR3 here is CASSLAGVGDTEAFF. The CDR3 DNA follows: TGCGCCAGCAGCTTGGCAGGGGTTGGAGACACTGAAGCTTTCTTT.

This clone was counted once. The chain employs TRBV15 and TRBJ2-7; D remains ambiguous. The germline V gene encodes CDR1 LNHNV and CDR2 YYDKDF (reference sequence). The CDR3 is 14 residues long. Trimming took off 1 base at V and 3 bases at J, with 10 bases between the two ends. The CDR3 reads CATSRVDLGYEQYF. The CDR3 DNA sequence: TGTGCCACCAGCAGAGTGGATCTGGGCTACGAGCAGTACTTC.

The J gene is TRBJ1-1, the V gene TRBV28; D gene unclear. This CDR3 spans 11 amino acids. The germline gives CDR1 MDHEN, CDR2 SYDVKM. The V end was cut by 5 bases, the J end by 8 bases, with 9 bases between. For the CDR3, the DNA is TGTGCCAGCAGTACCCAAAGCGAAGCTTTCTTT. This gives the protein CASSTQSEAFF. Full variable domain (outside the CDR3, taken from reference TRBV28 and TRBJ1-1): DVKVTQSSRYLVKRTGEKVFLECVQDMDHENMFWYRQDPGLGLRLIYFSYDVKMKEKGDIPEGYSVSREKKERFSLILESASTNQTSMYLCASSTQSEAFFGQGTRLTVV.

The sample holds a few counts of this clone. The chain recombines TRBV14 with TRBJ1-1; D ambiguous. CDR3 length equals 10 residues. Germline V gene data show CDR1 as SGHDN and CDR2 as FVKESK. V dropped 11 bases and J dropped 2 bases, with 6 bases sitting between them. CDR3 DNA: TGTGCCGTCCCTAACACTGAAGCTTTCTTT. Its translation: CAVPNTEAFF.

The CDR3 coding sequence is TGTGCCAGCAGTCCTACTAGCGGGAGGTCCTACGAGCAGTACTTC. Translation: CASSPTSGRSYEQYF. J is TRBJ2-7 and V is TRBV11-2, with TRBD2 identical over 12 bases. V lost 6 bases, J lost 1 base, and 4 bases stayed unmatched. Germline CDR1 and CDR2: SGHAT and FQNNGV. CDR3 size: 15 residues.

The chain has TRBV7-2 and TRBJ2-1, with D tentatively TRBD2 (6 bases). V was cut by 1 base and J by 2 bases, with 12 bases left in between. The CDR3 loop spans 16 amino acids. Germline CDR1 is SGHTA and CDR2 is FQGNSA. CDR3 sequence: CASSLVSGRTYNEQFF. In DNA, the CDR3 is TGTGCCAGCAGCTTAGTTAGCGGAAGGACCTACAATGAGCAGTTCTTC.

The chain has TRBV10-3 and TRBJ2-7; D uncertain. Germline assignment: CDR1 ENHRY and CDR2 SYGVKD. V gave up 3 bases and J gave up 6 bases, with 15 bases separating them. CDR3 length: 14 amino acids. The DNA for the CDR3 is TGTGCCATCAGTGATAGAGGAGATGGGTTCGAGCAGTACTTC. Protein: CAISDRGDGFEQYF.

DNA for the CDR3: TGTGCCAGCAGCCAAGCACTAGCGGGAGTAGGTCGCTACGAGCAGTACTTC. Amino acid sequence: CASSQALAGVGRYEQYF. The rearrangement joins TRBV14 to TRBJ2-7, with 11 nucleotides matching TRBD2. From germline, CDR1 is SGHDN and CDR2 FVKESK. Trimming took 1 base from V and 3 from J; bases not matched to a gene: 8. The CDR3 contains 17 residues.

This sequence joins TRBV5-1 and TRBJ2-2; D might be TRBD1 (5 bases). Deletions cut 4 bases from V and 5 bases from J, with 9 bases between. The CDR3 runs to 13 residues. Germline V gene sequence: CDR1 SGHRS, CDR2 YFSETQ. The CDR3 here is CASSVGATGELFF. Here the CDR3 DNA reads TGCGCCAGCAGCGTTGGGGCAACCGGGGAGCTGTTTTTT.

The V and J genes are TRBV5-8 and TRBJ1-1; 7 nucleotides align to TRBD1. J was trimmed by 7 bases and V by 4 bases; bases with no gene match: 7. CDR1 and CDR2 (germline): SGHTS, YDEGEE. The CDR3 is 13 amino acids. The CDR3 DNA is TGTGCCAGCAGCCCCCCTCGGGACAGTGAAGCTTTCTTT. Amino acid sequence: CASSPPRDSEAFF.

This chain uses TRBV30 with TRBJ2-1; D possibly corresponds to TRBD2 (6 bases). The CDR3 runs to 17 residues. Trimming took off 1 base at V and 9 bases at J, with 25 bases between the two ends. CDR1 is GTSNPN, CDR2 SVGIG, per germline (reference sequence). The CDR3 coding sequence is TGTGCCTGGAGTGCCCCACCTTACGGGGGAAGAATAAGTGAGCAGTTCTTC. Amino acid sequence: CAWSAPPYGGRISEQFF.

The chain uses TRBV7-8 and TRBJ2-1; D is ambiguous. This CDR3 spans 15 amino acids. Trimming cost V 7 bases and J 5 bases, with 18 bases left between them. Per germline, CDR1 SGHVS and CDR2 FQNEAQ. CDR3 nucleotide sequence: TGTGCCAGCACCGCGGCTGAACTGGGGAACAATGAGCAGTTCTTC. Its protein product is CASTAAELGNNEQFF.